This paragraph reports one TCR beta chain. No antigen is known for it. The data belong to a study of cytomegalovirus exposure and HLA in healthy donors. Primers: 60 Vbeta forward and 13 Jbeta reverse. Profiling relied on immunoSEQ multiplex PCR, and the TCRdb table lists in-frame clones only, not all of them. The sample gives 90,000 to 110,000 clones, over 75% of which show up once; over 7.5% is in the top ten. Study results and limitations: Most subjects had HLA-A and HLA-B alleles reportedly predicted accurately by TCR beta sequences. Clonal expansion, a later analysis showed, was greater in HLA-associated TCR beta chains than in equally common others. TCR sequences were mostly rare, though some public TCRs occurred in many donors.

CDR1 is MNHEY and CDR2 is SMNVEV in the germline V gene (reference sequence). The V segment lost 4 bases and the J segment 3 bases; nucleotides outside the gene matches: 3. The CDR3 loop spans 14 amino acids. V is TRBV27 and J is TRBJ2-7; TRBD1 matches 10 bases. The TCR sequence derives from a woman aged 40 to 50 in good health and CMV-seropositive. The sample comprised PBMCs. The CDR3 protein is CASSYGQGVYEQYF. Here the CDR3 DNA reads TGTGCCAGCAGTTACGGACAGGGGGTCTACGAGCAGTACTTC.